Given below is one T cell receptor beta chain in context. Its antigen remains unidentified. The V end was cut by 1 base, the J end by 1 base, with 13 bases between. The CDR3 loop spans 16 amino acids. Germline CDR1 SGHAT, CDR2 FQNNGV. These data belong to a study of T cell responses to AZD1222 COVID-19 vaccine. Notes on the study in general: Vaccination with two AZD1222 doses was followed by a rise in Spike-specific TCR breadth and depth. Donor demographics were predominantly white British with a female majority; clonal diversity may be underestimated.

The repertoire was sequenced with immunoSEQ multiplex PCR; TCRdb's copy has only in-frame clones and lacks some. The table shows around 120,000 clones, with roughly 86% occurring only once. The clonotype was recovered from an adult in good health. The chain is built from TRBV11-2 and TRBJ1-1; D not resolved. Sequenced material: peripheral blood, taken on day 0 of AZD1222 vaccination. CDR3 coding DNA: TGTGCCAGCAGCTTAGTCATCGGCCCTCCGAACACTGAAGCTTTCTTT. This codes for CASSLVIGPPNTEAFF.